This T cell receptor beta chain was recovered during a study of blood T cell repertoires in COVID-19. As for the study in general: Samples came from the United States, Italy and Spain, spanning acute and convalescent COVID-19.

The V end lost 7 bases, the J end lost 2 bases, and 15 bases lay between the germline ends. This CDR3 is 14 amino acids long. The germline CDR1 and CDR2 sequences are SGHRS and YFSETQ. Original data processing: Estimation of nucleated cell counts was performed using reference gene primer amplification. The data were produced by immunoSEQ multiplex PCR, yet TCRdb's version contains in-frame clones alone and is incomplete. The D gene and trimming were derived from the DNA, and the V and J assignments and clone size from that table. This table holds about 490,000 clones, 80% to 90% found once. Sequenced sample: peripheral blood. The chain combines TRBV5-1 with TRBJ1-2; perhaps TRBD1 as D (5 bases). This TCR came from a human donor in a cohort sampled during active COVID-19. The CDR3 spells CASWGGVGNYGYTF. The CDR3 bases are TGCGCCAGCTGGGGGGGTGTTGGGAACTATGGCTACACCTTC.